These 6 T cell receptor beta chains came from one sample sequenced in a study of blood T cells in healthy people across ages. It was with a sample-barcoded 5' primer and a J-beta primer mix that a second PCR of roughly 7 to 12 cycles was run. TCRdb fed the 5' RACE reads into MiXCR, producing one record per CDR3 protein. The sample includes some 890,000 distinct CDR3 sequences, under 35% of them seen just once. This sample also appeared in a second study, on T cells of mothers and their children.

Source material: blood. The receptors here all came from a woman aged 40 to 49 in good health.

CDR3 nucleotides: TGTGCCAGCAGCCAAGGATTTTCGAACACTGAAGCTTTCTTT. Residues: CASSQGFSNTEAFF. This rearrangement joins TRBV3-1 to TRBJ1-1; D is ambiguous. V shed 1 base and J shed 1 base, with 7 bases lying between them. The CDR3 covers 14 residues. Germline lookup yields CDR1 LGHDT and CDR2 YNNKEL (reference sequence).

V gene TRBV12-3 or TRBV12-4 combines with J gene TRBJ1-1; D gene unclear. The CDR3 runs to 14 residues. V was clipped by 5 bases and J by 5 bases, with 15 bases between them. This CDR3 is CASSLGYVGTEAFF. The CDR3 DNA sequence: TGTGCCAGCAGTCTGGGATACGTGGGGACTGAAGCTTTCTTT.

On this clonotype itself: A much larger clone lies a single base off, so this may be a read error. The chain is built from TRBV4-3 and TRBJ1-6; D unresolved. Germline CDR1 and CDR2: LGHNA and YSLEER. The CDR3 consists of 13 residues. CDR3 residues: CTSSQDRGSPLHF. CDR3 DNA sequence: TGCACCAGCAGCCAAGATCGGGGATCACCCCTCCACTTT.

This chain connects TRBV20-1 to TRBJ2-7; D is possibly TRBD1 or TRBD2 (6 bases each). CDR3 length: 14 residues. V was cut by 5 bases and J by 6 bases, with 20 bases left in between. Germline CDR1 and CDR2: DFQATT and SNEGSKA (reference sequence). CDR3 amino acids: CSAPLSGGQVEQYF. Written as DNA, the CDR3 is TGCAGTGCTCCCCTGAGTGGGGGGCAGGTCGAGCAGTACTTC.

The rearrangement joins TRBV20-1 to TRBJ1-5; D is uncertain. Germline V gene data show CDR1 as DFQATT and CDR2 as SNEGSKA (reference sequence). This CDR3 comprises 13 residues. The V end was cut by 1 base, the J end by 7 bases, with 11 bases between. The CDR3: CSARVPGSQPQHF. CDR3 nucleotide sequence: TGCAGTGCTAGAGTTCCGGGGAGCCAGCCCCAGCATTTT.

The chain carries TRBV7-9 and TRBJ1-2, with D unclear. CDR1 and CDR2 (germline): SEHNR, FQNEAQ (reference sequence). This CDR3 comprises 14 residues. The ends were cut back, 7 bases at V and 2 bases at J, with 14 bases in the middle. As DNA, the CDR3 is TGTGCCAGCACCATGCTAAGGGAGAACTATGGCTACACCTTC. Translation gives CASTMLRENYGYTF.